Detailed here is one T cell receptor beta chain. Its antigen is unidentified. The PCR was carried out with 60 Vbeta primers and 13 Jbeta primers. The data were produced by immunoSEQ multiplex PCR, yet TCRdb's version contains in-frame clones alone and is incomplete. This sample has some 85,000 clones, with around 84% found just once. The CDR3 is 14 residues long. Germline values: CDR1 MNHEY, CDR2 SVGAGI. The V gene end was trimmed by 6 bases and the J gene end by 3 bases; junction bases not matched to a gene: 5. This specimen comes from a study of cytomegalovirus exposure and HLA in healthy donors. Overall study findings and caveats: The likely origin of a cluster of highly shared sequence variants was a sequencing artifact. Cytomegalovirus status was reportedly diagnosed by the classifier with high specificity and sensitivity. Later on, a genetic analysis was performed. It linked a missense variant in DCLRE1C with V- and J-gene trimming of TCR beta.

The chain links TRBV6-5 to TRBJ2-7; 10 bases align to TRBD1. Source material: PBMCs. The source is a man between 18 and 29 years old in good health and CMV-seronegative. The CDR3 DNA reads TGTGCCAGCAGCCGCAGGGACAGGGGCTACGAGCAGTACTTC. Encoded protein: CASSRRDRGYEQYF.